This TCR beta chain was identified during a study of cytomegalovirus exposure and HLA in healthy donors. On the study more broadly: There were 65 million to 85 million unique TCRs (from HLA-typed donors) in an early data release.

CDR1 is SGHDT and CDR2 is YYEEEE in the germline V gene. The CDR3 is made up of 15 amino acids. V lost 3 bases, J lost 3 bases, and 9 bases stayed unmatched. Vbeta (60) and Jbeta (13) primers were used in the PCR. Produced via immunoSEQ multiplex PCR; TCRdb's table is partial and in-frame only. The top ten hold around 0.85% of the sample, which has approximately 150,000 clones, around nine tenths seen once. Concerning this clone: Its antigen is unidentified.

Study-wide findings and caveats: Relative to the roughly 690-donor mean, N-insertions were reportedly fewer in an Asian-associated ancestry cluster in a later analysis. Several top significant clusters appeared, in a later analysis, to be linked to common viral pathogens.

This TCR came from a woman aged 30 to 39 in good health and CMV-seronegative. The sample was PBMCs. The V call is TRBV5-6, the J call TRBJ2-7; the match to TRBD1 covers 7 bases. The DNA for the CDR3 is TGTGCCAGCAGCTCGTCAATACAGGGGCTCTACGAGCAGTACTTC. This translates into CASSSSIQGLYEQYF.